These 8 T cell receptor beta chains were sequenced from one sample in a study of OX40 agonist ivuxolimab in advanced cancers. Assay used: immunoSEQ multiplex PCR; TCRdb lists only in-frame clones, some missing. Among about 88,000 clones, 85% to 90% were seen once, and the ten largest hold approximately 0.2%. Sequences were derived from CD4+ or CD8+ T cells sorted from blood, sampled in a trial of the OX40 agonist ivuxolimab. Receptor source: an adult with an advanced solid tumor such as melanoma, head and neck, liver or kidney cancer.

This chain joins TRBV13 and TRBJ2-2; D is unclear. The germline CDR1 and CDR2 sequences are PRHDT and FYEKMQ (reference sequence). This CDR3 comprises 17 residues. The germline V and J ends were trimmed by 1 base and 9 bases, with 21 bases remaining between them. CDR3 loop: CASSLVVGPAGRRELFF. CDR3 DNA: TGTGCCAGCAGCTTAGTTGTCGGGCCTGCCGGCCGGAGGGAGCTGTTTTTT.

The CDR3 DNA reads as TGTGCCAGCAGCGTAGCTGTGGGCGGCTACACCTTC. Translation gives CASSVAVGGYTF. This sequence joins TRBV9 and TRBJ1-2; D is undetermined. The CDR3 has 12 amino acids. Germline V gene lookup returns CDR1 SGDLS and CDR2 YYNGEE. The V end was cut by 0 bases, the J end by 8 bases, with 8 bases between.

This clone was detected once. The rearrangement joins TRBV5-5 to TRBJ2-2, with D tentatively TRBD1 (5 bases). The CDR3 contains 14 residues. CDR1 SGHKS and CDR2 YYEKEE come from the germline V gene (reference sequence). V was shortened by 4 bases and J by 6 bases, with 13 bases between the two germline ends. CDR3 residues: CASSPQVTAGELFF. CDR3 coding DNA: TGTGCCAGCAGCCCACAGGTTACGGCCGGGGAGCTGTTTTTT.

A note on this clone: This sample also contains other DNA sequences that code for the same CDR3. The chain combines TRBV7-2 with TRBJ2-5, with TRBD1 matching 7 bases. The CDR3 consists of 14 residues. Germline V gene lookup returns CDR1 SGHTA and CDR2 FQGNSA. The V gene end was trimmed by 4 bases and the J gene end by 3 bases; junction bases not matched to a gene: 5. The CDR3 sequence is CASSSNRGKETQYF. CDR3 DNA: TGTGCCAGCAGCTCCAACAGGGGAAAAGAGACCCAGTACTTC.

This clone was observed once. DNA of the CDR3: TGTGCCAGCAGCTTAGGTACCACAGATACGCAGTATTTT. Translating it yields CASSLGTTDTQYF. The chain carries TRBV7-2 and TRBJ2-3; no reliable D call. Trimming removed 1 base from V and 2 bases from J, with 4 bases in between. CDR1 SGHTA and CDR2 FQGNSA come from the germline V gene. The CDR3 runs to 13 residues. The complete variable domain, with remaining parts taken from reference TRBV7-2 and TRBJ2-3, reads GAGVSQSPSNKVTEKGKDVELRCDPISGHTALYWYRQSLGQGLEFLIYFQGNSAPDKSGLPSDRFSAERTGGSVSTLTIQRTQQEDSAVYLCASSLGTTDTQYFGPGTRLTVL.

The genes are TRBV4-2 and TRBJ1-1; TRBD1 agrees at 8 bases. The germline CDR1 and CDR2 sequences are LGHNA and YNFKEQ. This CDR3 is 13 amino acids long. With 2 bases clipped from V and 6 bases from J, the junction kept 2 bases outside the gene matches. Here the CDR3 DNA reads TGTGCCAGCAGCCAACTACAGGGGGCTGAAGCTTTCTTT. Amino acids: CASSQLQGAEAFF.

The V call is TRBV7-9, the J call TRBJ2-7; no definite D call. The CDR3 runs to 16 residues. Germline V lookup: CDR1 SEHNR, CDR2 FQNEAQ (reference sequence). V shed 1 base and J shed 0 bases, with 13 bases lying between them. The CDR3 DNA is TGTGCCAGCAGCTTAGGGCCCTCCCCCGACTCCTACGAGCAGTACTTC. Its translation is CASSLGPSPDSYEQYF.

This clone showed up just a few times. V gene TRBV7-9 combines with J gene TRBJ1-2; D is unresolved. V shed 2 bases and J shed 2 bases, with 12 bases lying between them. The CDR3 consists of 15 residues. The germline CDR1 and CDR2 sequences are SEHNR and FQNEAQ (reference sequence). The CDR3 coding sequence is TGTGCCAGCAGCTTACATGGGAAAACGAACTATGGCTACACCTTC. Its translation is CASSLHGKTNYGYTF.